This TCR beta chain was sequenced for a study of control samples from healthy donors and cancer patients. Clones were read by immunoSEQ multiplex PCR, and TCRdb kept only the in-frame ones, dropping some. This sample has over 85,000 clones; 88% occur once, and the top ten carry approximately 3.7%. The CDR3 sequence is 15 residues long. The V end was cut by 3 bases, the J end by 5 bases, with 16 bases between. Per the germline V gene, CDR1 is KGHSH and CDR2 is LQKENI. J is TRBJ2-5 and V is TRBV18, with D possibly matching TRBD2 (5 bases). The sample consisted of PBMCs. The TCR sequence derives from a woman aged 55-70 years with lung cancer. CDR3 sequence reads: CASSPGASLSETQYF. Written as DNA, the CDR3 is TGTGCCAGCTCACCGGGAGCTAGTTTGTCGGAGACCCAGTACTTC.